These 21 T cell receptor beta chains came from one sample sequenced in a study of blood T cell repertoires in COVID-19. Here immunoSEQ multiplex PCR was the method, and the copy in TCRdb shows in-frame clones only, minus some. The data hold about 210,000 clones, with 80% observed a single time. Sequencing used peripheral blood. The receptors originated from a man in his sixties with acute or convalescent COVID-19.

The CDR3 sequence is CAWTSLRELNYGYTF. The DNA of the CDR3 is TGTGCCTGGACATCCCTCAGGGAATTAAACTATGGCTACACCTTC. The chain combines TRBV30 with TRBJ1-2; maybe TRBD1 (5 bases). The CDR3 sequence is 15 residues long. Germline V gene data show CDR1 as GTSNPN and CDR2 as SVGIG (reference sequence). Trimming took off 4 bases at V and 2 bases at J, with 17 bases between the two ends.

The chain employs TRBV6-5 and TRBJ2-1, with 8 bases matching TRBD2. This CDR3 has 16 residues. V shed 0 bases and J 7 bases; nucleotides not matched to a gene: 8. Germline CDR1 reads MNHEY; CDR2 reads SVGAGI. This CDR3 is CASSYSIAGLCNEQFF. The CDR3 coding sequence is TGTGCCAGCAGTTACTCGATAGCGGGATTATGTAATGAGCAGTTCTTC.

The chain joins TRBV6-5 to TRBJ2-1; no reliable D call. Germline CDR1 reads MNHEY; CDR2 reads SVGAGI. This CDR3 is 12 amino acids long. V shed 9 bases and J shed 7 bases, with 13 bases lying between them. The CDR3 nucleotides are TGTGCCAGGAAGGAACAGCCAAATGAGCAGTTCTTC. It codes for CARKEQPNEQFF.

The chain combines TRBV20-1 with TRBJ1-2; 9 bases align to TRBD1. This CDR3 has 13 residues. Germline assignment: CDR1 DFQATT and CDR2 SNEGSKA (reference sequence). V gave up 3 bases and J gave up 5 bases; unmatched junction bases: 4. CDR3 sequence reads: CSASGTGSYGYTF. The CDR3 nucleotides are TGCAGTGCTAGTGGGACAGGGAGTTATGGCTACACCTTC.

The gene calls are TRBV28 and TRBJ2-5; 11 nucleotides agree with TRBD1. Germline V gene data show CDR1 as MDHEN and CDR2 as SYDVKM. CDR3 size: 14 residues. Losses at the gene ends were 6 bases for V and 1 base for J; bases not matched to a gene: 1. The CDR3 DNA reads TGTGCCAGCAGCGGGACAGGGGGCCAAGAGACCCAGTACTTC. Translation gives CASSGTGGQETQYF.

This rearrangement joins TRBV3-1 (or the pseudogene TRBV3-2) to TRBJ1-6; TRBD1 matches 7 bases. The CDR3 spans 13 residues. V gave up 6 bases and J gave up 5 bases; unmatched junction bases: 1. CDR1 and CDR2 from the germline V gene are LGHDT and YNNKEL (reference sequence). The CDR3 DNA reads as TGTGCCAGCAGAGGGGGCGATAATTCACCCCTCCACTTT. This gives the protein CASRGGDNSPLHF.

This sequence joins TRBV19 and TRBJ1-2; 7 bases fit TRBD1. The CDR3 is 16 amino acids. V trimming: 6 bases; J trimming: 3 bases; junction bases outside the gene matches: 13. The germline V gene encodes CDR1 LNHDA and CDR2 SQIVND (reference sequence). CDR3 sequence (DNA): TGTGCCAGTAGGAGACAGGGAGAATTTGCAGACTATGGCTACACCTTC. The encoded protein is CASRRQGEFADYGYTF.

The V gene is TRBV5-4, the J gene TRBJ2-3; the match to TRBD2 covers 14 bases. V shed 3 bases, J shed 1 base, and the junction held 4 bases outside the gene matches. The V gene's germline CDR1 is SGHNT and CDR2 YYREEE (reference sequence). CDR3 size: 17 residues. The CDR3: CASSSRLAGGGTDTQYF. CDR3 bases: TGTGCCAGCAGCTCAAGACTAGCGGGAGGGGGCACAGATACGCAGTATTTT.

This clone was counted a few times. The J gene is TRBJ1-3, the V gene TRBV7-2; D may be TRBD1 (5 bases). The V gene lost 1 base and the J gene lost 0 bases, with 13 bases spanning the gap. This CDR3 contains 17 residues. Germline assignment: CDR1 SGHTA and CDR2 FQGNSA. CDR3 coding DNA: TGTGCCAGCAGCTTAGGTCGACAGAGATCCTCTGGAAACACCATATATTTT. It translates to CASSLGRQRSSGNTIYF.

The chain has TRBV6-2 or TRBV6-3 and TRBJ1-2, with D tentatively TRBD1 (6 bases). The V gene's germline CDR1 is MNHEY and CDR2 SVGEGT. The length of the CDR3 is 12 residues. V lost 5 bases to trimming and J lost 5 bases, with 9 bases between them. Here the CDR3 reads CASSGQSYGYTF. In DNA form, the CDR3 reads TGTGCCAGCAGTGGACAGAGTTATGGCTACACCTTC.

The genes are TRBV2 and TRBJ1-1, with 8 bases identical to TRBD1. CDR1 and CDR2 (germline): SNHLY, FYNNEI. The CDR3 runs to 13 residues. The V segment lost 6 bases and the J segment 4 bases; nucleotides outside the gene matches: 4. The CDR3 sequence: CASRSDRGTEAFF. In nucleotides, the CDR3 is TGTGCCAGCAGGTCAGACAGGGGCACTGAAGCTTTCTTT.

The rearrangement links TRBV5-6 to TRBJ2-1; 12 bases map to TRBD2. Germline V gene data show CDR1 as SGHDT and CDR2 as YYEEEE. This CDR3 has 15 amino acids. V trimming: 4 bases; J trimming: 7 bases; junction bases outside the gene matches: 6. Here the CDR3 reads CASSPGLAGANEQFF. The CDR3 region has the DNA TGTGCCAGCAGCCCGGGACTAGCGGGTGCGAATGAGCAGTTCTTC.

The chain uses TRBV5-4 and TRBJ2-3, with a weak D call TRBD1 (5 bases). The CDR3 extends over 15 amino acids. Trimming took off 3 bases at V and 0 bases at J, with 11 bases between the two ends. In germline, CDR1 is SGHNT, CDR2 YYREEE (reference sequence). The DNA for the CDR3 is TGTGCCAGCAGCTCCCAGGGAAGAAGCACAGATACGCAGTATTTT. It codes for CASSSQGRSTDTQYF.

The rearrangement uses TRBV7-9 and TRBJ1-3, with 8 nucleotides matching TRBD1. Germline loops: CDR1 SEHNR, CDR2 FQNEAQ (reference sequence). V lost 5 bases to trimming and J lost 4 bases; unmatched junction nucleotides: 10. The CDR3 sequence is 16 residues long. DNA of the CDR3: TGTGCCAGCAGCGAGCAGGGGGCTGTGGGAGGAAACACCATATATTTT. Its translation is CASSEQGAVGGNTIYF. The full variable domain, rest sourced from reference TRBV7-9 and TRBJ1-3, is DTGVSQNPRHKITKRGQNVTFRCDPISEHNRLYWYRQTLGQGPEFLTYFQNEAQLEKSRLLSDRFSAERPKGSFSTLEIQRTEQGDSAMYLCASSEQGAVGGNTIYFGEGSWLTVV.

The chain employs TRBV6-4 and TRBJ2-1, with unresolved D. The germline gives CDR1 MRHNA, CDR2 SNTAGT. CDR3 size: 13 residues. The V end was cut by 2 bases, the J end by 2 bases, with 4 bases between. In DNA form, the CDR3 reads TGTGCCAGCAGTGACCGGGCCTACAATGAGCAGTTCTTC. It encodes CASSDRAYNEQFF.

The DNA of the CDR3 is TGTGCCAGCAGCTTAGATCCGGACAGAAACTATGGCTACACCTTC. This encodes CASSLDPDRNYGYTF. The chain joins TRBV11-2 to TRBJ1-2, with D maybe TRBD1 (6 bases). Germline CDR1 is SGHAT and CDR2 is FQNNGV. The V and J ends lost 0 bases and 2 bases respectively, with 10 bases between them. The CDR3 sequence is 15 residues long. The full variable domain, its missing parts supplied by reference TRBV11-2 and TRBJ1-2, is EAGVAQSPRYKIIEKRQSVAFWCNPISGHATLYWYQQILGQGPKLLIQFQNNGVVDDSQLPKDRFSAERLKGVDSTLKIQPAKLEDSAVYLCASSLDPDRNYGYTFGSGTRLTVV.

The CDR3 coding sequence is TGTGCCTGGAGTATTCACCTAGGAAACACCGGGGAGCTGTTTTTT. It is translated as CAWSIHLGNTGELFF. V usage is TRBV30 and J usage is TRBJ2-2; no firm D call. V was cut by 2 bases and J by 2 bases, with 12 bases left in between. Germline CDR1 is GTSNPN and CDR2 is SVGIG (reference sequence). CDR3 length: 15 amino acids.

This chain joins TRBV2 and TRBJ2-1; a possible D gene is TRBD1 (6 bases). Germline lookup yields CDR1 SNHLY and CDR2 FYNNEI. V lost 5 bases to trimming and J lost 4 bases, with 12 bases between them. This CDR3 region has 14 residues. CDR3 sequence (DNA): TGTGCCAGCAGTCGGACAGCCTTGTACAATGAGCAGTTCTTC. Translating gives CASSRTALYNEQFF.

V is TRBV27 and J is TRBJ2-7, with D possibly being TRBD2 (6 bases). This CDR3 spans 14 amino acids. V lost 5 bases, J lost 3 bases, and 14 bases lay in between. Germline CDR1 reads MNHEY; CDR2 reads SMNVEV (reference sequence). DNA of the CDR3: TGTGCCAGCAGTCCGGGACTGAAAGTCTACGAGCAGTACTTC. This encodes CASSPGLKVYEQYF.

Concerning this clone itself: The same CDR3 is also encoded by other DNA sequences in this sample. The V and J genes are TRBV6-5 and TRBJ1-1, with a weak D call TRBD1 (5 bases). The CDR3 extends over 15 amino acids. V dropped 0 bases and J dropped 0 bases, with 8 bases sitting between them. Looked up from germline, CDR1 is MNHEY and CDR2 is SVGAGI. Written as DNA, the CDR3 is TGTGCCAGCAGTTACTCGGGGCAGGTGAACACTGAAGCTTTCTTT. Protein: CASSYSGQVNTEAFF.

This clone was counted between two and nine times. The V gene is TRBV11-2, the J gene TRBJ2-1, with D perhaps TRBD2 (5 bases). The CDR3 extends over 16 amino acids. Trimming took 5 bases from V and 4 from J, leaving 18 bases between them. Germline V gives CDR1 SGHAT, CDR2 FQNNGV. The CDR3 DNA follows: TGTGCCAGCAGCGGACTGCTAGGACCAAGATACAATGAGCAGTTCTTC. Its translation: CASSGLLGPRYNEQFF.